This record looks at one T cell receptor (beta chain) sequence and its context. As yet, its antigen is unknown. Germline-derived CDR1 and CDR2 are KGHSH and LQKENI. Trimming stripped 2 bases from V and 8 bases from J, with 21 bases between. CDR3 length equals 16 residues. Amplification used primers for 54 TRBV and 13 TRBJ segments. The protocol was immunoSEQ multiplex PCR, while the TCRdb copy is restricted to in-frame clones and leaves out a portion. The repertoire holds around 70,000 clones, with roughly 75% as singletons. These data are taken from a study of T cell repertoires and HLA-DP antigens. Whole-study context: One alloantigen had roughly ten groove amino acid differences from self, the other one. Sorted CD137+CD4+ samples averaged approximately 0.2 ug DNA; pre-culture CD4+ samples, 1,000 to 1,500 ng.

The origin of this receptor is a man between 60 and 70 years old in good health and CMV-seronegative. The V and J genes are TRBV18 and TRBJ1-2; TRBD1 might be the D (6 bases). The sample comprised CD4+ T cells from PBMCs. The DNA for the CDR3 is TGTGCCAGCTCACCAGACTCCCCGGGGGGCACTCGAGGCTACACCTTC. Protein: CASSPDSPGGTRGYTF.